Listed here is a single T cell receptor (beta chain). Its cognate antigen is unknown. The ends lost 5 bases at V and 3 bases at J; junction bases unmatched: 14. This CDR3 has 18 residues. CDR1 and CDR2 from the germline V gene are SEHNR and FQNEAQ (reference sequence). TCRdb processed the reads anew with MiXCR; each CDR3 protein has one entry. The sample yields about 400,000 distinct CDR3 sequences, less than 20% seen once. The sample is drawn from a study of T cell repertoires in cytomegalovirus infection. In the study overall: Public TCR beta signatures indicated both CMV infection and matching HLA type.

Regarding the study as a whole: Of the TCR beta families, the public ones yielded a cumulative frequency that identified carriers of CMV plus the relevant HLA. Across the ex vivo response, the dominant clonotypes were HLA-C-restricted CMV-specific TCR beta clonotypes.

The clonotype comes from a human donor in good health (CMV status not recorded). Some clones in this sample may be carry-over from other donors' samples. The chain links TRBV7-9 to TRBJ1-3; 9 nucleotides agree with TRBD1. Source material: PBMCs. CDR3 residues: CASSPPGTGLNRGNTIYF. In nucleotides, the CDR3 is TGTGCCAGCAGCCCTCCCGGGACAGGGCTAAACCGTGGAAACACCATATATTTT.